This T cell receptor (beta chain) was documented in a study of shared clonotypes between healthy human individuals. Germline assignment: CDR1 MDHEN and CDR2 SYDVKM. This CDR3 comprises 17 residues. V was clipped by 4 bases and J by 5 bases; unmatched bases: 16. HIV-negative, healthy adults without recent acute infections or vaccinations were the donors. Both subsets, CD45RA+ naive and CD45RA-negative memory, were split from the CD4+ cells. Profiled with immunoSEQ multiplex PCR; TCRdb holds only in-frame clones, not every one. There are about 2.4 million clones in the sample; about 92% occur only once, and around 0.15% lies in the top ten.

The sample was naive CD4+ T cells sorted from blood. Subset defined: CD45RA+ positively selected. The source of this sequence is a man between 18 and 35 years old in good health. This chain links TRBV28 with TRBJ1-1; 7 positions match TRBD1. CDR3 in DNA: TGTGCCAGCAGTTCCCGCCCCGGGGTCACAGGGGTAACTGAAGCTTTCTTT. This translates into CASSSRPGVTGVTEAFF.